These 27 T cell receptor beta chains came from one sample sequenced in a study of PD-L1 blockade in urothelial cancer. Sequencing used immunoSEQ multiplex PCR; TCRdb keeps in-frame clones, though not all of them. The sample has about 32,000 clones, about 89% seen once. The sample here was PBMCs, taken around atezolizumab (anti-PD-L1) treatment. These receptors were taken from a man aged 45-65 years with urothelial cancer.

The chain has TRBV28 and TRBJ2-7, with 11 bases aligning to TRBD2. This CDR3 is 14 amino acids long. Germline trimming cut 6 bases from V and 3 bases from J; bases unmatched to any gene: 4. CDR1 MDHEN and CDR2 SYDVKM come from the germline V gene. CDR3 coding DNA: TGTGCCAGCAGATCCGGACTAGCGGGCTACGAGCAGTACTTC. Translated, it gives CASRSGLAGYEQYF.

This chain links TRBV13 with TRBJ2-5, with 7 bases lining up with TRBD2. The CDR3 loop spans 14 amino acids. Losses at the gene ends were 5 bases for V and 5 bases for J; bases not matched to a gene: 8. Germline lookup yields CDR1 PRHDT and CDR2 FYEKMQ (reference sequence). CDR3 sequence (DNA): TGTGCCAGCAGCCAAACTAGCGTCAGGGAGACCCAGTACTTC. This translates into CASSQTSVRETQYF. Based on the CDR3 plus reference TRBV13 and TRBJ2-5, the full variable domain is AAGVIQSPRHLIKEKRETATLKCYPIPRHDTVYWYQQGPGQDPQFLISFYEKMQSDKGSIPDRFSAQQFSDYHSELNMSSLELGDSALYFCASSQTSVRETQYFGPGTRLLVL.

The chain has TRBV5-6 and TRBJ2-2; possible D gene TRBD1, 5 bases. Germline V CDR1 and CDR2: SGHDT, YYEEEE. V was shortened by 4 bases and J by 8 bases, with 15 bases between the two germline ends. The CDR3 is 14 amino acids. The CDR3 sequence is CASSRGVNEGELFF. The DNA of the CDR3 is TGTGCCAGCAGCAGGGGCGTGAATGAAGGGGAGCTGTTTTTT.

The CDR3 DNA reads TGTGCCATCAGTGAGTCCGCGACAGTGAACACTGAAGCTTTCTTT. The encoded protein is CAISESATVNTEAFF. The rearrangement joins TRBV10-3 to TRBJ1-1; D possibly corresponds to TRBD1 (5 bases). The CDR3 has 15 residues. V lost 0 bases and J lost 0, with 8 bases in between. Germline V gene lookup returns CDR1 ENHRY and CDR2 SYGVKD.

The chain carries TRBV11-3 and TRBJ2-3; D is ambiguous. Per the germline V gene, CDR1 is SGHNT and CDR2 is YENEEA. The CDR3 runs 13 residues. Deletions cut 5 bases from V and 5 bases from J, with 11 bases between. The CDR3 DNA sequence: TGTGCCAGCAGCCCGGGTAGTCTAGATACGCAGTATTTT. This translates into CASSPGSLDTQYF. The full variable domain, completed using reference TRBV11-3 and TRBJ2-3, is EAGVVQSPRYKIIEKKQPVAFWCNPISGHNTLYWYLQNLGQGPELLIRYENEEAVDDSQLPKDRFSAERLKGVDSTLKIQPAELGDSAVYLCASSPGSLDTQYFGPGTRLTVL.

The chain joins TRBV7-9 to TRBJ1-2; the match to TRBD1 covers 7 bases. CDR1 is SEHNR and CDR2 is FQNEAQ in the germline V gene (reference sequence). CDR3 length: 15 residues. V was clipped by 5 bases and J by 6 bases; unmatched bases: 12. The CDR3 DNA follows: TGTGCCAGCAGCACGGAGACAGGGAAAATAGATGGCTACACCTTC. It is translated as CASSTETGKIDGYTF.

The chain joins TRBV30 to TRBJ1-1; D gene uncertain. Germline CDR1 and CDR2: GTSNPN and SVGIG (reference sequence). This CDR3 is built from 13 residues. V was clipped by 2 bases and J by 0 bases, with 7 bases between them. The CDR3, as DNA: TGTGCCTGGAGTAACTTGGTGAACACTGAAGCTTTCTTT. It translates to CAWSNLVNTEAFF.

The V call is TRBV5-1, the J call TRBJ1-3, with D possibly TRBD1 on 5 matching bases. V was trimmed by 4 bases and J by 3 bases, leaving 11 bases between them. The CDR3 covers 14 residues. The germline V gene has CDR1 SGHRS and CDR2 YFSETQ. The CDR3 DNA is TGCGCCAGCAGCGAAGGGGCTTATGGAAACACCATATATTTT. Encoded protein: CASSEGAYGNTIYF.

V and J are TRBV6-1 and TRBJ2-7, with 9 bases matching TRBD2. The V gene end was trimmed by 6 bases and the J gene end by 0 bases; junction bases not matched to a gene: 3. The CDR3 covers 14 residues. CDR1 MNHNS and CDR2 SASEGT come from the germline V gene. The CDR3 loop reads CASRLAGDSYEQYF. The CDR3 coding sequence is TGTGCCAGCAGGTTAGCGGGGGACTCCTACGAGCAGTACTTC.

The chain is built from TRBV30 and TRBJ1-4; D is perhaps TRBD1 (5 bases). The V gene's germline CDR1 is GTSNPN and CDR2 SVGIG (reference sequence). Trimming took off 3 bases at V and 6 bases at J, with 11 bases between the two ends. This CDR3 is 13 amino acids long. The CDR3, as DNA: TGTGCCTGGAGCTGGGGGGTAGATGAAAAACTGTTTTTT. Its translation: CAWSWGVDEKLFF.

The gene calls are TRBV27 and TRBJ2-1; 7 nucleotides agree with TRBD2. Germline loops: CDR1 MNHEY, CDR2 SMNVEV (reference sequence). Germline trimming cut 8 bases from V and 6 bases from J; bases unmatched to any gene: 4. The CDR3 is made up of 12 amino acids. CDR3 nucleotides: TGTGCCAGCGGGGGGGGTATCAATGAGCAGTTCTTC. Amino acid sequence: CASGGGINEQFF.

The chain couples TRBV5-4 to TRBJ2-5; 10 nucleotides line up with TRBD1. The germline V gene has CDR1 SGHNT and CDR2 YYREEE (reference sequence). V shed 0 bases and J 5 bases; nucleotides not matched to a gene: 7. This CDR3 is built from 16 residues. The chain's CDR3 is CASSLGDRGWEETQYF. CDR3 nucleotides: TGTGCCAGCAGCTTGGGGGACAGGGGATGGGAGGAGACCCAGTACTTC.

The rearrangement links TRBV10-3 to TRBJ2-7, with TRBD1 matching over 9 bases. The CDR3 runs 16 residues. J was trimmed by 1 base and V by 0 bases; bases with no gene match: 4. Germline-derived CDR1 and CDR2 are ENHRY and SYGVKD. The CDR3 protein is CAISESGQGPSYEQYF. The DNA of the CDR3 is TGTGCCATCAGTGAGTCGGGACAGGGCCCATCCTACGAGCAGTACTTC.

This clone occurred once. This rearrangement joins TRBV6-5 to TRBJ2-2, with 9 bases identical to TRBD1. Germline V gives CDR1 MNHEY, CDR2 SVGAGI. The CDR3 consists of 15 residues. The trim removed 6 bases at V and 6 bases at J, leaving 8 bases unmatched. The CDR3 nucleotides are TGTGCCAGCAGCTTTGGACAGGGGACCGCCGGGGAGCTGTTTTTT. Protein: CASSFGQGTAGELFF.

The rearrangement links TRBV9 to TRBJ1-2; the match to TRBD1 covers 7 bases. The ends lost 0 bases at V and 4 bases at J; junction bases unmatched: 6. The CDR3 runs 15 residues. Germline V gene sequence: CDR1 SGDLS, CDR2 YYNGEE. The CDR3 loop is CASSVATGEGYGYTF. The CDR3 DNA sequence: TGTGCCAGCAGCGTAGCTACAGGGGAAGGCTATGGCTACACCTTC.

The CDR3 DNA follows: TGTGCCAGCAGTTACTCCGGGACTAGCGGGGGGGAGACCCAGTACTTC. This translates into CASSYSGTSGGETQYF. This chain joins TRBV6-5 and TRBJ2-5, with 15 bases that match TRBD2. The CDR3 has 16 residues. With 0 bases clipped from V and 5 bases from J, the junction kept 1 base outside the gene matches. Germline CDR1 reads MNHEY; CDR2 reads SVGAGI.

This rearrangement joins TRBV6-5 to TRBJ2-7, with 12 bases lining up with TRBD2. The CDR3 is made up of 14 amino acids. Germline-derived CDR1 and CDR2 are MNHEY and SVGAGI. The junction had 7 bases not matched to a gene; V was cut back by 7 bases and J by 6 bases. The CDR3 sequence: CASNGLAGSGEQYF. CDR3 nucleotides: TGTGCCAGCAATGGACTAGCGGGATCGGGCGAGCAGTACTTC.

The chain couples TRBV27 to TRBJ1-1, with TRBD1 identical over 7 bases. V shed 8 bases and J 0 bases; nucleotides not matched to a gene: 3. This CDR3 is 13 amino acids long. The germline V gene has CDR1 MNHEY and CDR2 SMNVEV (reference sequence). The chain's CDR3 is CASLGQMNTEAFF. The CDR3, as DNA: TGTGCCAGCCTGGGACAGATGAACACTGAAGCTTTCTTT.

The chain combines TRBV4-1 with TRBJ2-5; 10 bases are shared with TRBD2. There are 15 residues in the CDR3. J was trimmed by 6 bases and V by 0 bases; bases with no gene match: 4. CDR1 and CDR2 (germline): MGHRA, YSYEKL. The CDR3 region is CASSQDSGRGKTQYF. CDR3 bases: TGCGCCAGCAGCCAAGACAGCGGGAGGGGGAAGACCCAGTACTTC.

The chain is built from TRBV7-2 and TRBJ2-7; 8 bases align to TRBD1. The V and J ends lost 1 base and 0 bases, in that order; junction bases with no gene match: 11. The CDR3 spans 18 residues. Germline V lookup: CDR1 SGHTA, CDR2 FQGNSA. Here the CDR3 DNA reads TGTGCCAGCAGCTTAGGTCCCCCGGACAGGGCCAACTCCTACGAGCAGTACTTC. Translated: CASSLGPPDRANSYEQYF.

J is TRBJ2-2 and V is TRBV5-1; D is possibly TRBD2 (6 bases). Per the germline V gene, CDR1 is SGHRS and CDR2 is YFSETQ. CDR3 size: 16 residues. Trimming took off 3 bases at V and 2 bases at J, with 14 bases between the two ends. CDR3 nucleotide sequence: TGCGCCAGCAGCTCGAAAGGGACTCCTAACACCGGGGAGCTGTTTTTT. This codes for CASSSKGTPNTGELFF.

This clone was recorded only once. V usage is TRBV6-1 and J usage is TRBJ2-2; D gene ambiguous. Per germline, CDR1 MNHNS and CDR2 SASEGT. The ends were cut back, 1 base at V and 2 bases at J, with 5 bases in the middle. The CDR3 covers 14 residues. Here the CDR3 DNA reads TGTGCCAGCAGTGAAGGACTTAACACCGGGGAGCTGTTTTTT. This translates into CASSEGLNTGELFF.

V gene TRBV6-1 combines with J gene TRBJ1-2; 7 bases line up with TRBD1. With 4 bases clipped from V and 4 bases from J, the junction kept 6 bases outside the gene matches. Germline V gene data show CDR1 as MNHNS and CDR2 as SASEGT. This CDR3 is built from 14 residues. The DNA of the CDR3 is TGTGCCAGCAGTGTTCAGGCAGGGGGCTATGGCTACACCTTC. Encoded protein: CASSVQAGGYGYTF.

The chain is built from TRBV5-8 and TRBJ2-3, with 7 bases identical to TRBD2. V lost 0 bases, J lost 2 bases, and 6 bases stayed unmatched. CDR3 size: 16 residues. From germline, CDR1 is SGHTS and CDR2 YDEGEE. Here the CDR3 reads CASSLAPGGTTDTQYF. The CDR3 nucleotides read TGTGCCAGCAGCTTGGCCCCGGGAGGCACCACAGATACGCAGTATTTT. Full variable domain (rest looked up from reference TRBV5-8 and TRBJ2-3): EAGVTQSPTHLIKTRGQQATLRCSPISGHTSVYWYQQALGLGLQFLLWYDEGEERNRGNFPPRFSGRQFPNYSSELNVNALELEDSALYLCASSLAPGGTTDTQYFGPGTRLTVL.

The J gene is TRBJ2-4, the V gene TRBV7-9; TRBD1 is a possible D gene (6 bases). Trimming cost V 2 bases and J 0 bases, with 14 bases left between them. CDR1 and CDR2 from the germline V gene are SEHNR and FQNEAQ (reference sequence). The CDR3 has 17 residues. The CDR3 spells CASSLTDRSLAKNIQYF. CDR3 DNA sequence: TGTGCCAGCAGCTTAACTGACAGGTCTCTAGCCAAAAACATTCAGTACTTC.

The V call is TRBV7-8, the J call TRBJ2-5; D is possibly TRBD2 (6 bases). Trimming pared 2 bases from V and 4 bases from J, leaving 14 bases between. From germline, CDR1 is SGHVS and CDR2 FQNEAQ. This CDR3 has 15 amino acids. The CDR3 DNA reads as TGTGCCAGCAGCTTAAGCGCGGGAAAGGGAGAGACCCAGTACTTC. Protein: CASSLSAGKGETQYF.

This sequence joins TRBV6-5 and TRBJ2-2; tentatively, D is TRBD1 (6 bases). Per the germline V gene, CDR1 is MNHEY and CDR2 is SVGAGI. The length of the CDR3 is 13 residues. V was cut by 6 bases and J by 4 bases, with 9 bases left in between. The CDR3 is CASRQGITGELFF. In DNA, the CDR3 is TGTGCCAGCAGACAGGGAATCACCGGGGAGCTGTTTTTT.